This T cell receptor (beta chain) was recorded in a study of T cells after posttransplantation cyclophosphamide. General study findings and limits: After PTCy, TRB diversity resembled that of CNI/methotrexate controls. Skin or GI-infiltrating T cells shared few TRB sequences with blood. Later post-transplant blood repertoires were often dominated by donor CD8+ memory clones.

Profiling relied on immunoSEQ multiplex PCR, and the TCRdb table lists in-frame clones only, not all of them. The profile shows 10,000 to 13,000 clones, approximately 86% of them singletons. Germline loops: CDR1 MNHEY, CDR2 SVGAGI. Trimming removed 5 bases at V and 6 bases at J, with 13 bases between. This CDR3 spans 13 amino acids. Busulfan-fludarabine conditioning, marrow transplant, and cyclophosphamide on days +3 and +4 were administered. About this clone itself: Its antigen remains unknown.

The J gene is TRBJ1-2, the V gene TRBV6-5; D is possibly TRBD1 (5 bases). Sequenced material: CD4+ T cells sorted from PBMCs, taken after allogeneic stem cell transplant with posttransplant cyclophosphamide. This receptor was obtained from a male patient between 25 and 39 years old who received an allogeneic stem cell transplant from a related donor, was CMV-positive, and had acute GVHD only. Some T cells may be the graft donor's. The CDR3 sequence: CASSRSQDDGYTF. CDR3 bases: TGTGCCAGCAGTCGGTCACAGGACGATGGCTACACCTTC.